The entry that follows covers one T cell receptor (beta chain) sequence. The source of the sample is a study of regulatory T cells in long-lasting Graves disease. iRepertoire HTBI primers and Arm-PCR of CDR3 regions built TCR beta libraries. TCRdb itself ran the multiplex PCR reads through MiXCR, one entry per CDR3 protein. Of roughly 450,000 distinct CDR3 sequences in the sample, about 20% are singletons; the top ten hold around 13%. Documented time point: persistent/refractory GD, antithyroid drugs over 5 years with positive TRAb. Following extraction of RNA from PBMCs, that RNA was used to make the TCR library. The sequence was obtained from a female donor with Graves disease. This material consisted of peripheral blood mononuclear cells (PBMCs), taken when the disease was refractory, from a patient treated with antithyroid drugs.

CDR3 amino acids: CASSIRSGDGNIQYF. Written as DNA, the CDR3 is TGTGCCAGCAGCATTAGGTCGGGAGATGGAAACATTCAGTACTTC. This chain links TRBV7-2 with TRBJ2-4, with a weak D call TRBD2 (6 bases). Germline CDR1 and CDR2: SGHTA and FQGNSA. The CDR3 contains 15 residues. V was clipped by 5 bases and J by 6 bases, with 17 bases between them.